What follows are 25 T cell receptor beta chains derived from one specimen sequenced in a study of cytomegalovirus exposure and HLA in healthy donors. The PCR employed 60 Vbeta primers together with 13 Jbeta primers. Method: immunoSEQ multiplex PCR; TCRdb's copy keeps in-frame clones and lacks some. The sample includes about 94,000 clones, approximately 79% of them seen just once. Specimen: PBMCs. All receptors derive from a woman in her thirties or forties in good health and CMV-seronegative.

This clone came up once. The rearrangement uses TRBV10-3 and TRBJ2-5; 8 bases fit TRBD2. V trimming: 3 bases; J trimming: 4 bases; junction bases outside the gene matches: 7. Per the germline V gene, CDR1 is ENHRY and CDR2 is SYGVKD. This CDR3 has 15 residues. The CDR3 is CAISDSGGGGETQYF. For the CDR3, the DNA is TGTGCCATCAGTGACTCGGGGGGGGGCGGAGAGACCCAGTACTTC.

The chain recombines TRBV13 with TRBJ2-5, with 12 bases fitting TRBD1. V lost 5 bases to trimming and J lost 4 bases; unmatched junction nucleotides: 5. CDR3 length: 15 amino acids. Looked up from germline, CDR1 is PRHDT and CDR2 is FYEKMQ (reference sequence). The CDR3 spells CASSKGQGARETQYF. The CDR3 DNA follows: TGTGCCAGCAGCAAGGGACAGGGGGCAAGAGAGACCCAGTACTTC.

The chain uses TRBV7-2 and TRBJ2-7, with D perhaps TRBD1 (6 bases). Germline V gene sequence: CDR1 SGHTA, CDR2 FQGNSA. Trimming took off 1 base at V and 0 bases at J, with 10 bases between the two ends. The CDR3 spans 15 residues. The CDR3 protein is CASSLGGPGSYEQYF. The CDR3 DNA is TGTGCCAGCAGCTTAGGGGGGCCCGGCTCCTACGAGCAGTACTTC.

The genes are TRBV5-6 and TRBJ1-4; no firm D call. This CDR3 has 15 amino acids. CDR1 SGHDT and CDR2 YYEEEE come from the germline V gene. Trimming pared 5 bases from V and 4 bases from J, leaving 15 bases between. The CDR3 reads CASSQWSIYNEKLFF. The CDR3 bases are TGTGCCAGCAGTCAATGGAGTATCTATAATGAAAAACTGTTTTTT.

The count of this clone is one. The genes are TRBV19 and TRBJ1-2, with D perhaps matching TRBD1 (5 bases). Trimming removed 3 bases from V and 8 bases from J, with 10 bases in between. CDR1 is LNHDA, CDR2 SQIVND, per germline (reference sequence). CDR3 length: 12 residues. The CDR3 bases are TGTGCCAGTAGTATGACAGCGCGGGGCTACACCTTC. It encodes CASSMTARGYTF.

The chain combines TRBV28 with TRBJ2-7, with D perhaps matching TRBD1 (5 bases). The CDR3 sequence is 15 residues long. CDR1 MDHEN and CDR2 SYDVKM come from the germline V gene. V gave up 5 bases and J gave up 5 bases, with 19 bases separating them. The CDR3 DNA reads as TGTGCCAGCAGTCGGTTCCGGCAGGGAAAGAACGAGCAGTACTTC. Translated, it gives CASSRFRQGKNEQYF.

This clone was detected a few times. The chain uses TRBV4-2 and TRBJ1-1; the D gene is possibly TRBD1 (6 bases). Trimming removed 6 bases from V and 1 base from J, with 6 bases in between. This CDR3 spans 12 amino acids. Looked up from germline, CDR1 is LGHNA and CDR2 is YNFKEQ. Here the CDR3 reads CASRGGNTEAFF. In DNA form, the CDR3 reads TGTGCCAGCAGAGGGGGGAACACTGAAGCTTTCTTT.

This rearrangement joins TRBV30 to TRBJ1-3, with a tentative D call TRBD1 (5 bases). V lost 0 bases to trimming and J lost 8 bases, with 8 bases between them. The CDR3 contains 12 residues. The germline V gene has CDR1 GTSNPN and CDR2 SVGIG (reference sequence). DNA of the CDR3: TGTGCCTGGAGTGTGCAGGGATACACCATATATTTT. It yields the protein CAWSVQGYTIYF.

The rearrangement joins TRBV5-1 to TRBJ2-3; TRBD2 aligns across 8 bases. Germline values: CDR1 SGHRS, CDR2 YFSETQ. This CDR3 spans 16 amino acids. Losses at the gene ends were 3 bases for V and 7 bases for J; bases not matched to a gene: 13. The CDR3 DNA is TGCGCCAGCAGCTCCCCGGGGGCGGGGGGACTCAATACGCAGTATTTT. This translates into CASSSPGAGGLNTQYF.

The CDR3 reads CASREWDSMNTEAFF. Here the CDR3 DNA reads TGTGCCAGCAGGGAGTGGGACAGTATGAACACTGAAGCTTTCTTT. The chain is built from TRBV7-9 and TRBJ1-1, with 7 bases identical to TRBD1. CDR1 SEHNR and CDR2 FQNEAQ come from the germline V gene (reference sequence). The junction had 7 bases not matched to a gene; V was cut back by 6 bases and J by 0 bases. The CDR3 contains 15 residues.

The gene calls are TRBV18 and TRBJ2-3; 11 bases match TRBD2. The germline V gene has CDR1 KGHSH and CDR2 LQKENI. This CDR3 is 16 amino acids long. The ends lost 5 bases at V and 2 bases at J; junction bases unmatched: 6. The chain's CDR3 is CASSFASGGITDTQYF. The CDR3, as DNA: TGTGCCAGCTCATTTGCTAGCGGGGGGATCACAGATACGCAGTATTTT.

The genes are TRBV27 and TRBJ2-1; possible D gene TRBD1, 5 bases. The CDR3 length is 14 residues. CDR1 is MNHEY and CDR2 is SMNVEV in the germline V gene (reference sequence). Between the trimmed V and J ends, which lost 6 bases and 12 bases, there was a span of 21 bases. CDR3 DNA sequence: TGTGCCAGCAGCCCAGGGTTGCAGACGACCGGGCAGTTCTTC. It yields the protein CASSPGLQTTGQFF.

This chain links TRBV2 with TRBJ2-7, with 7 nucleotides matching TRBD1. This CDR3 is built from 13 residues. Germline V gene data show CDR1 as SNHLY and CDR2 as FYNNEI. Trimming took 5 bases from V and 3 from J; bases not matched to a gene: 4. The CDR3 DNA is TGTGCCAGCAGTTTGGGACAGATCTACGAGCAGTACTTC. Protein: CASSLGQIYEQYF.

This chain links TRBV4-3 with TRBJ2-1, with D uncertain. The CDR3 has 14 residues. Trimming cost V 3 bases and J 3 bases, with 9 bases left between them. Germline V gene data show CDR1 as LGHNA and CDR2 as YSLEER. The CDR3 nucleotides read TGCGCCAGCAGCCAGCCAGGCAGCTACAATGAGCAGTTCTTC. It specifies CASSQPGSYNEQFF.

The chain carries TRBV4-2 and TRBJ2-1, with a possible D match to TRBD1 (5 bases). CDR1 and CDR2 from the germline V gene are LGHNA and YNFKEQ. V lost 1 base to trimming and J lost 6 bases, with 16 bases between them. There are 16 residues in the CDR3. The CDR3 here is CASSQGGAFWGNEQFF. CDR3 sequence (DNA): TGTGCCAGCAGCCAAGGTGGGGCGTTTTGGGGCAATGAGCAGTTCTTC.

The chain uses TRBV14 and TRBJ1-1; D is unclear. CDR3 length: 14 amino acids. Trimming removed 4 bases from V and 5 bases from J, with 14 bases in between. Per germline, CDR1 SGHDN and CDR2 FVKESK. The CDR3 loop is CASSPPGWLTEAFF. DNA of the CDR3: TGTGCCAGCAGCCCTCCGGGGTGGCTGACTGAAGCTTTCTTT.

This sequence joins TRBV19 and TRBJ1-1; D possibly corresponds to TRBD1 (5 bases). The CDR3 sequence is 17 residues long. V was trimmed by 7 bases and J by 2 bases, leaving 23 bases between them. CDR1 and CDR2 (germline): LNHDA, SQIVND (reference sequence). In nucleotides, the CDR3 is TGTGCCAGTATCCCCCGAGGGGAGGGTAGGGGAAACACTGAAGCTTTCTTT. Its protein product is CASIPRGEGRGNTEAFF.

The chain couples TRBV4-1 to TRBJ2-3; D gene uncertain. Looked up from germline, CDR1 is MGHRA and CDR2 is YSYEKL. CDR3 size: 13 residues. The V and J ends lost 4 bases and 0 bases respectively, with 5 bases between them. Here the CDR3 DNA reads TGCGCCAGCAGCCCCGTGAGCACAGATACGCAGTATTTT. It specifies CASSPVSTDTQYF.

V is TRBV18 and J is TRBJ2-5; no firm D call. CDR1 KGHSH and CDR2 LQKENI come from the germline V gene. This CDR3 comprises 13 residues. V lost 1 base and J 1 base, leaving 4 bases between the germline ends. CDR3 nucleotide sequence: TGTGCCAGCTCACCACTCGGCCAAGAGACCCAGTACTTC. Residues: CASSPLGQETQYF.

The chain couples TRBV5-4 to TRBJ1-4; D ambiguous. CDR3 length: 14 amino acids. Germline assignment: CDR1 SGHNT and CDR2 YYREEE (reference sequence). V lost 5 bases and J 0 bases, leaving 8 bases between the germline ends. The CDR3 sequence: CASSVSATNEKLFF. The CDR3 DNA sequence: TGTGCCAGCAGTGTTTCTGCAACTAATGAAAAACTGTTTTTT.

The CDR3 sequence is CASSPSIGLSATNTGELFF. CDR3 DNA sequence: TGTGCCAGCTCACCCTCGATCGGTTTGAGCGCGACGAACACCGGGGAGCTGTTTTTT. V gene TRBV18 combines with J gene TRBJ2-2; no clear D. The CDR3 extends over 19 amino acids. Germline CDR1 reads KGHSH; CDR2 reads LQKENI. V lost 3 bases, J lost 0 bases, and 20 bases lay in between. The whole variable domain, filled in from reference TRBV18 and TRBJ2-2, reads NAGVMQNPRHLVRRRGQEARLRCSPMKGHSHVYWYRQLPEEGLKFMVYLQKENIIDESGMPKERFSAEFPKEGPSILRIQQVVRGDSAAYFCASSPSIGLSATNTGELFFGEGSRLTVL.

The chain links TRBV7-3 to TRBJ1-6; TRBD1 aligns across 7 bases. CDR1 and CDR2 from the germline V gene are SGHTA and FQGTGA. V was clipped by 2 bases and J by 9 bases; unmatched bases: 4. This CDR3 contains 14 residues. CDR3 DNA: TGTGCCAGCAGCTTACGGGACAGCGGTTCACCCCTCCACTTT. It translates to CASSLRDSGSPLHF.

The chain has TRBV19 and TRBJ1-1; 8 nucleotides align to TRBD1. The CDR3 length is 14 residues. Germline CDR1 and CDR2: LNHDA and SQIVND (reference sequence). V was clipped by 5 bases and J by 2 bases; unmatched bases: 4. In DNA form, the CDR3 reads TGTGCCAGTAGTTTTACAGGGGGAAACACTGAAGCTTTCTTT. Translated, it gives CASSFTGGNTEAFF.

The V call is TRBV12-5, the J call TRBJ2-2; 10 bases are a match to TRBD2. In germline, CDR1 is LGHNT, CDR2 FRNRAP. The CDR3 is 15 amino acids. The ends lost 6 bases at V and 6 bases at J; junction bases unmatched: 7. The CDR3 region is CASGGGLATAGELFF. As DNA, the CDR3 is TGTGCTAGTGGGGGGGGACTAGCGACTGCCGGGGAGCTGTTTTTT.

This clone was detected a few times. This chain joins TRBV7-2 and TRBJ1-1; weak D call: TRBD1 (5 bases). Germline CDR1 and CDR2: SGHTA and FQGNSA. The CDR3 consists of 16 residues. Between the trimmed V and J ends, which lost 0 bases and 5 bases, there was a span of 16 bases. CDR3 DNA sequence: TGTGCCAGCAGCTTAGCCCCCCAGGGTGGGGGGACTGAAGCTTTCTTT. Translating gives CASSLAPQGGGTEAFF.